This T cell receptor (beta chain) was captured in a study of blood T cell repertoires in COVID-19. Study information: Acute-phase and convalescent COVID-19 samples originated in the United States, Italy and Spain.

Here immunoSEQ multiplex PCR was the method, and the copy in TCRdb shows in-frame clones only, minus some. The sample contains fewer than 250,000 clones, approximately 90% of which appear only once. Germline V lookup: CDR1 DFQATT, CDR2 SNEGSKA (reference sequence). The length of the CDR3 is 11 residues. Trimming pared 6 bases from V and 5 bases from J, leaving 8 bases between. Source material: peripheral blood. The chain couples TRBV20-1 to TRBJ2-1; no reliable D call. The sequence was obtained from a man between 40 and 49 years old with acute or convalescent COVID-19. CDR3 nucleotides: TGCAGTGCCGGAGCAAACAATGAGCAGTTCTTC. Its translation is CSAGANNEQFF.